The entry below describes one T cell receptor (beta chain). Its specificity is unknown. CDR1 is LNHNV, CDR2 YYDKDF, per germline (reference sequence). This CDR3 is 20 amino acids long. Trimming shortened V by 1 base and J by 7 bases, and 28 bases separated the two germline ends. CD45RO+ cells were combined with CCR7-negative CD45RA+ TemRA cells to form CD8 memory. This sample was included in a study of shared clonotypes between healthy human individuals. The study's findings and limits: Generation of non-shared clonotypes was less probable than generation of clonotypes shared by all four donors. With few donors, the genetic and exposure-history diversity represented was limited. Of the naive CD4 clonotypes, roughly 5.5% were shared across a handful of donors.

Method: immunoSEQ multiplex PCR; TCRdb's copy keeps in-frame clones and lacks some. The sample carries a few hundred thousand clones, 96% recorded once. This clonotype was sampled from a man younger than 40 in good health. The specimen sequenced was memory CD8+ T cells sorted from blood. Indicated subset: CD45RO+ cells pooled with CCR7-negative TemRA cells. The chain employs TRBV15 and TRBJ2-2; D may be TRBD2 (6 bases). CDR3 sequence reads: CATSRARVSGDPGENGELFF. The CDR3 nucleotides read TGTGCCACCAGCAGAGCCCGTGTATCGGGGGACCCCGGGGAGAACGGGGAGCTGTTTTTT.